A selection of T cell receptor beta chains follows, all from one sample in a study of T-cell reconstitution after alpha-beta-depleted transplantation in children. TCRdb called the PCR reads again in MiXCR, with one record for every CDR3 protein. The sample includes 120,000 to 150,000 distinct CDR3 sequences, roughly 9% seen only once; the top ten take about a sixth. This material consisted of PBMCs, mostly from graft donor cells, taken 180 days after TCRalphabeta/CD19-depleted stem cell transplant. These receptors were taken from a female patient aged 2 to 10 who had a stem cell transplant for congenital amegakaryocytic thrombocytopenia, so the T cells may come from the graft donor. Both conserved end residues are part of each CDR3. Fields, in order: D gene, V gene, clone size, J gene, CDR3 protein, CDR3 DNA. D genes are given only for firm matches. Clone size, where shown, is once, few, many, or a class for clones that have expanded.

NA,TRBV29-1,many,TRBJ2-1,CSVGGGLQFF,TGCAGCGTTGGGGGGGGGCTTCAGTTCTTC
TRBD2,TRBV3-1,many,TRBJ2-1,CASSQDPGLAREQFF,TGTGCCAGCAGCCAAGACCCGGGACTAGCGCGGGAGCAGTTCTTC
TRBD1,TRBV6-5,many,TRBJ1-3,CASSSMKTGGASGNTIYF,TGTGCCAGCAGTTCGATGAAGACAGGGGGCGCTTCTGGAAACACCATATATTTT
NA,TRBV21-1,many,TRBJ1-5,CASSNPRDHQPQHF,TGTGCCAGCAGCAACCCCAGGGACCATCAGCCCCAGCATTTT
NA,TRBV7-9,many,TRBJ2-1,CASVWIGSNEQFF,TGTGCCAGCGTATGGATTGGATCCAATGAGCAGTTCTTC
NA,TRBV20-1,many,TRBJ1-2,CSASDSLNYGYTF,TGCAGTGCTAGTGACAGTTTGAACTATGGCTACACCTTC
NA,TRBV20-1,many,TRBJ1-2,CSARDVEAPTF,TGCAGTGCTAGAGATGTTGAGGCACCCACCTTC
NA,TRBV10-3,many,TRBJ2-3,CAISESIDGTDTQYF,TGTGCCATCAGTGAGTCGATCGACGGAACAGATACGCAGTATTTT
NA,TRBV18,NA,TRBJ1-5,CASSPPNQPQHF,TGTGCCAGCTCACCGCCTAATCAGCCCCAGCATTTT
NA,TRBV10-3,NA,TRBJ1-4,CAISESVTNEKLFF,TGTGCCATCAGTGAGAGTGTAACTAATGAAAAACTGTTTTTT
NA,TRBV4-3,few,TRBJ1-2,CASSRHGPRGYTF,TGCGCCAGCAGCAGACACGGCCCGCGGGGCTACACCTTC